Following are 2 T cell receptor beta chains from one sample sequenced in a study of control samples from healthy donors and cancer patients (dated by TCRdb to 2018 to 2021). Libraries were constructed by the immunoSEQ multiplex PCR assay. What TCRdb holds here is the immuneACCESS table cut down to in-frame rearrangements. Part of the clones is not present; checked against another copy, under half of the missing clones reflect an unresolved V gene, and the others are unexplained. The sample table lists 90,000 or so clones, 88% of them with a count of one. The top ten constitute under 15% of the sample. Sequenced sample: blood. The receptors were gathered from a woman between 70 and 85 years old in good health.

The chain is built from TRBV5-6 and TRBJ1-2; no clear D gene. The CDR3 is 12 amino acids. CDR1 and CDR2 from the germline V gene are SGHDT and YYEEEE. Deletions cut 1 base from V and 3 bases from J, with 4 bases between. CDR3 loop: CASSLRDYGYTF. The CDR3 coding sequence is TGTGCCAGCAGCTTGAGAGACTATGGCTACACCTTC.

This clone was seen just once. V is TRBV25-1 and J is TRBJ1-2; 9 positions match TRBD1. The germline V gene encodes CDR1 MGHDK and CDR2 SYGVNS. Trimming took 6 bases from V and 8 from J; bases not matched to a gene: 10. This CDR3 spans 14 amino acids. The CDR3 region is CASSPGQGVRGYTF. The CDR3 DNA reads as TGTGCCAGCAGCCCGGGACAGGGTGTGCGCGGCTACACCTTC.